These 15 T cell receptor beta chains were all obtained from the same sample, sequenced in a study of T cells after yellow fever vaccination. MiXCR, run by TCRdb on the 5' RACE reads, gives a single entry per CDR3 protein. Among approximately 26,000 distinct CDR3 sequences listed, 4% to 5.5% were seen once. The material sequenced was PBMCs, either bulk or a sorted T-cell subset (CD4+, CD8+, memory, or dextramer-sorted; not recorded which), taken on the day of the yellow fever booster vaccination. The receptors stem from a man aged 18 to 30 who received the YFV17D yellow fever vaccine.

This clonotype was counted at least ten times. CDR3 sequence: CASSMHSYNEQFF. The CDR3 DNA sequence: TGTGCCAGTAGTATGCACTCCTACAATGAGCAGTTCTTC. V usage is TRBV19 and J usage is TRBJ2-1; D call uncertain. CDR1 LNHDA and CDR2 SQIVND come from the germline V gene (reference sequence). Trimming took 3 bases from V and 0 from J, leaving 3 bases between them. This CDR3 has 13 residues.

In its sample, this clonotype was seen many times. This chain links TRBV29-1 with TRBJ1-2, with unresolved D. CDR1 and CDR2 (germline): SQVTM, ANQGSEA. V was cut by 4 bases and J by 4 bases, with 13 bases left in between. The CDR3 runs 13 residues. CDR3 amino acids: CSVVGRLGYGYTF. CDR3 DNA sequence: TGCAGCGTTGTAGGCCGCTTGGGCTATGGCTACACCTTC.

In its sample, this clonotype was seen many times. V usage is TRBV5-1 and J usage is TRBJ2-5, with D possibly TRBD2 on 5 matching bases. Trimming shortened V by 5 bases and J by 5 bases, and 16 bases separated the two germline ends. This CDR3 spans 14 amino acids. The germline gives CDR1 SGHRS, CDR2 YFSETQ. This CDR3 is CASRSTGNRETQYF. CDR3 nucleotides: TGCGCCAGCAGATCAACGGGGAACCGTGAGACCCAGTACTTC.

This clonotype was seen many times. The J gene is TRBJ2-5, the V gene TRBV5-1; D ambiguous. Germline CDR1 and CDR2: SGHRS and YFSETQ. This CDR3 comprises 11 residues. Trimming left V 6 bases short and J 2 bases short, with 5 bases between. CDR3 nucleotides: TGCGCCAGCAACTCGCAAGAGACCCAGTACTTC. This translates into CASNSQETQYF.

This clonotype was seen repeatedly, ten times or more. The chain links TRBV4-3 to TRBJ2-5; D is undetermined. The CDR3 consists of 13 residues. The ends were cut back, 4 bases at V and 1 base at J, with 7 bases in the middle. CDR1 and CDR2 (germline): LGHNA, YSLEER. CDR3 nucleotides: TGCGCCAGCAGCCGATTGATCCAAGAGACCCAGTACTTC. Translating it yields CASSRLIQETQYF.

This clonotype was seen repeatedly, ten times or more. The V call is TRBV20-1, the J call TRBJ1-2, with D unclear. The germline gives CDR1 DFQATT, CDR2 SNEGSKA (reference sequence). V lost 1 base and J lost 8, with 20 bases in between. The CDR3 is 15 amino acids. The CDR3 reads CSARVTAQRIGGYTF. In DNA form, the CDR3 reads TGCAGTGCTAGAGTTACAGCCCAGAGAATCGGCGGCTACACCTTC.

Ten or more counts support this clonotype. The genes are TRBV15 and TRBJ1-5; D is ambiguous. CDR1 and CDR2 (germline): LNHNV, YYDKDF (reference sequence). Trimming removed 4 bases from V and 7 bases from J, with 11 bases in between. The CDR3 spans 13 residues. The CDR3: CATSIYGRQPQHF. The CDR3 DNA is TGTGCCACCAGCATATATGGAAGACAGCCCCAGCATTTT.

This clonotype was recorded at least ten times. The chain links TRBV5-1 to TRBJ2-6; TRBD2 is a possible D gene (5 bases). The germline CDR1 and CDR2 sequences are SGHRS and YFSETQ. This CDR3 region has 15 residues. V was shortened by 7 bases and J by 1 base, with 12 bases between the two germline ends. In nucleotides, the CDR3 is TGCGCCAGCTTTCCGGGGAGTTCTGGGGCCAACGTCCTGACTTTC. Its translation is CASFPGSSGANVLTF.

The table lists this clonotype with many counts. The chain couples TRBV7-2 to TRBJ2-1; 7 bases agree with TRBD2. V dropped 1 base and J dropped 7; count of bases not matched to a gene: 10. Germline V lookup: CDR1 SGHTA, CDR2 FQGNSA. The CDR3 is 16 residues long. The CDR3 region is CASSLGSGGGWNEQFF. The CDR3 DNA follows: TGTGCCAGCAGCTTAGGCTCGGGCGGGGGTTGGAATGAGCAGTTCTTC.

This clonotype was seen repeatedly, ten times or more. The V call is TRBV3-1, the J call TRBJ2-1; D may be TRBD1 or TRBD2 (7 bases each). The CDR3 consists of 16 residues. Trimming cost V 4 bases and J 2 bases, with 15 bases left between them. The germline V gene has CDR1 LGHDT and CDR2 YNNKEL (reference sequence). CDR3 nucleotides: TGTGCCAGCAGCCTCAGGGGGGGCCCTACCTACAATGAGCAGTTCTTC. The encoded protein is CASSLRGGPTYNEQFF.

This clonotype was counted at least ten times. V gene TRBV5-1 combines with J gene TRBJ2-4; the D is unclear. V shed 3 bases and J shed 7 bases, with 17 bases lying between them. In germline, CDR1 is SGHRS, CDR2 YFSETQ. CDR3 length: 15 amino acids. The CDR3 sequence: CASSYDLGSANIQYF. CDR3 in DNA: TGCGCCAGCAGCTACGATTTGGGCAGCGCGAACATTCAGTACTTC.

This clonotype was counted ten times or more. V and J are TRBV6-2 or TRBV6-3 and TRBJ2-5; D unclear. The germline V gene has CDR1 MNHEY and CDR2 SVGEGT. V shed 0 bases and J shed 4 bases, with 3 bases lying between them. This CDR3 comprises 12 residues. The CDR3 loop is CASSYSTETQYF. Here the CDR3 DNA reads TGTGCCAGCAGTTACTCGACAGAGACCCAGTACTTC.

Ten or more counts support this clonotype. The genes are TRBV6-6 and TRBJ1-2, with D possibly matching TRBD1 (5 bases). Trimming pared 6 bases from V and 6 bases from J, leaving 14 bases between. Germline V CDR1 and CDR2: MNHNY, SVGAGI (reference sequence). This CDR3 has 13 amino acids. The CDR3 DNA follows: TGTGCCAGCAGGGGGGTTATTACGGATGGCTACACCTTC. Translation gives CASRGVITDGYTF.

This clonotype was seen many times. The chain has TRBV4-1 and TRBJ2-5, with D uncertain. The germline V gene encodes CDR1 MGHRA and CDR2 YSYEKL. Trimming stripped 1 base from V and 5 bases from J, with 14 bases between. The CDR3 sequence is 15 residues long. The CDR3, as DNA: TGCGCCAGCAGCCAAGTGGCCCCGGGTGGGGAGACCCAGTACTTC. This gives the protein CASSQVAPGGETQYF.

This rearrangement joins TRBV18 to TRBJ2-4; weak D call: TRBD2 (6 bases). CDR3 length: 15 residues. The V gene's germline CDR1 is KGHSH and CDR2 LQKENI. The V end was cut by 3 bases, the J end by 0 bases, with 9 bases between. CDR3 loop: CASSPAGTAKNIQYF. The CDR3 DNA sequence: TGTGCCAGCTCACCGGCGGGGACAGCCAAAAACATTCAGTACTTC.